The rows below give T cell receptor beta chains drawn from one sample of a study of immune evolution from preneoplasia to lung adenocarcinoma. Profiled with immunoSEQ multiplex PCR; TCRdb holds only in-frame clones, not every one. Found here are around 15,000 clones, less than 90% of them singletons; the top ten hold roughly 2.6%. Sequencing was performed on FFPE invasive lung adenocarcinoma tissue. The receptors stem from a person aged 65-85 years with invasive lung adenocarcinoma. The conserved cysteine and the conserved F or W are not part of the CDR3 here. The order of the fields is CDR3 protein, clone size, CDR3 length, V gene. Clone size is not always given. Where it is, it says once, few, many or a class for expanded clones.

ASGAGMSNQPQH | . | 12 | TRBV6-1
ASSYSRDGSETQY | . | 13 | TRBV19
ASSFAIRGTGELF | . | 13 | TRBV5-1
ASSPGLGRADTQY | . | 13 | TRBV18
ASSVTESQTQPQH | . | 13 | TRBV6-1
ATSRSYADEQF | . | 11 | TRBV15
AWSVRRGSITGELF | . | 14 | TRBV30
ASSLGGSGGETQY | . | 13 | TRBV7-2
SVRVGFGPNTEAF | once | 13 | TRBV29-1
ASRPGVNYGYT | . | 11 | TRBV2
ASSWGGTDTQY | . | 11 | TRBV19
ASSPESGMSNWF | . | 12 | TRBV18
ASSLANEQF | . | 9 | TRBV7-8
ASTRGVGYT | . | 9 | TRBV28
ASSAQGVSTDTQY | . | 13 | TRBV2
SVEATGSEQY | . | 10 | TRBV29-1
ASSYSNRDYEQY | . | 12 | TRBV6-5